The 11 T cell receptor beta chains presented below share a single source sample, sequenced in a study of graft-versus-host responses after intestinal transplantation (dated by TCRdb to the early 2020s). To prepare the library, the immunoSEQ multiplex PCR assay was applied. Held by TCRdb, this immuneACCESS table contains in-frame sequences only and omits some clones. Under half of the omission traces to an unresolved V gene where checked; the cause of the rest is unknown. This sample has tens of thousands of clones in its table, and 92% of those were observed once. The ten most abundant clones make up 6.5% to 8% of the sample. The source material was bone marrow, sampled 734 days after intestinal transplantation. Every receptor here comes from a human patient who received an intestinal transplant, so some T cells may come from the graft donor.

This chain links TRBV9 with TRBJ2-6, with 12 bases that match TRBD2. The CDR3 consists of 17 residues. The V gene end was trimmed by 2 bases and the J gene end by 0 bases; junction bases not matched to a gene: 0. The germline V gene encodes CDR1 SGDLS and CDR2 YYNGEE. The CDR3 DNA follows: TGTGCCAGCAGCGTGGGACTAGCGGGCTCTGGGGCCAACGTCCTGACTTTC. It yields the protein CASSVGLAGSGANVLTF.

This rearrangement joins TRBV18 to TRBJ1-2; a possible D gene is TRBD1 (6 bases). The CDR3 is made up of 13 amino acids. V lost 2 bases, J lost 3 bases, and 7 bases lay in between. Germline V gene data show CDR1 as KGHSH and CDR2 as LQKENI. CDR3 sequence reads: CASSPGQHYGYTF. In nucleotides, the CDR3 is TGTGCCAGCTCACCAGGACAGCACTATGGCTACACCTTC.

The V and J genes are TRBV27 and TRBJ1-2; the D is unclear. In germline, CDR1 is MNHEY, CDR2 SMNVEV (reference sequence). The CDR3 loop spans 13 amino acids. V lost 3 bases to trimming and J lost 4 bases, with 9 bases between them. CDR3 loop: CASSLNSFYGYTF. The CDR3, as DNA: TGTGCCAGCAGTTTGAACAGTTTCTATGGCTACACCTTC.

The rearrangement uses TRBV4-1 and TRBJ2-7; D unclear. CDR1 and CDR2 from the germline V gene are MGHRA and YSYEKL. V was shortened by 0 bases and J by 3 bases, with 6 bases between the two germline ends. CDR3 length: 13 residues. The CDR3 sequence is CASSQDRNYEQYF. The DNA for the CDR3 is TGCGCCAGCAGCCAAGATAGGAACTACGAGCAGTACTTC.

The CDR3 nucleotides are TGTGCCAGCAGCCCCGTAGCGGGGGGAGGAACAGATACGCAGTATTTT. This sequence encodes CASSPVAGGGTDTQYF. The chain uses TRBV4-2 and TRBJ2-3; TRBD2 agrees at 10 bases. Germline CDR1 LGHNA, CDR2 YNFKEQ. The junction had 7 bases not matched to a gene; V was cut back by 4 bases and J by 3 bases. CDR3 length: 16 amino acids.

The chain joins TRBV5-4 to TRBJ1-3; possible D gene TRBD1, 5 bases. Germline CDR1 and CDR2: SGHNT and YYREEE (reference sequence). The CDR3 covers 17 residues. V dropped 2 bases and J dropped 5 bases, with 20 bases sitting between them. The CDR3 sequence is CASSLGGIGAFRNTIYF. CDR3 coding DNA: TGTGCCAGCAGCTTAGGTGGGATCGGGGCATTCCGAAACACCATATATTTT.

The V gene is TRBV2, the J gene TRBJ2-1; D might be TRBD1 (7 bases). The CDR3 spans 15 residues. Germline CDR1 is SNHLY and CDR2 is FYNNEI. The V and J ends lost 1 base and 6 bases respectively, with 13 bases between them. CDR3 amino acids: CASSEGTGGGNEQFF. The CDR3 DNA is TGTGCCAGCAGTGAAGGGACAGGAGGGGGCAATGAGCAGTTCTTC.

The CDR3 protein is CASSYGGLGARKTQYF. For the CDR3, the DNA is TGTGCCAGCAGTTACGGTGGGTTGGGCGCAAGAAAGACCCAGTACTTC. V gene TRBV6-5 combines with J gene TRBJ2-5; D is uncertain. The CDR3 spans 16 residues. CDR1 is MNHEY, CDR2 SVGAGI, per germline. V gave up 2 bases and J gave up 6 bases, with 19 bases separating them.

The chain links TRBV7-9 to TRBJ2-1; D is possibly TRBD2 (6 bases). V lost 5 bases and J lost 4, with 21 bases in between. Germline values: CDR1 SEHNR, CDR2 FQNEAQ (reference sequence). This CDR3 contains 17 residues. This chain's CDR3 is CASSPGTSGTSYNEQFF. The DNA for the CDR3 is TGTGCCAGCAGCCCGGGGACGTCCGGGACTTCATACAATGAGCAGTTCTTC. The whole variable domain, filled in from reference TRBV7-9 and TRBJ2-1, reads DTGVSQNPRHKITKRGQNVTFRCDPISEHNRLYWYRQTLGQGPEFLTYFQNEAQLEKSRLLSDRFSAERPKGSFSTLEIQRTEQGDSAMYLCASSPGTSGTSYNEQFFGPGTRLTVL.

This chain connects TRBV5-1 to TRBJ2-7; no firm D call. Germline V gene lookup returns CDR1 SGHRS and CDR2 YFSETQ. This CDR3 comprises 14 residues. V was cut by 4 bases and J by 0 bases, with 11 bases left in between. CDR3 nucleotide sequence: TGCGCCAGCAGCAGGACCATGGGCTCCTACGAGCAGTACTTC. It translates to CASSRTMGSYEQYF. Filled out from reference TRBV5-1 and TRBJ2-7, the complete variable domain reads KAGVTQTPRYLIKTRGQQVTLSCSPISGHRSVSWYQQTPGQGLQFLFEYFSETQRNKGNFPGRFSGRQFSNSRSEMNVSTLELGDSALYLCASSRTMGSYEQYFGPGTRLTVT.

The CDR3 is CASSSGQGTYNEQFF. DNA of the CDR3: TGTGCCAGCAGCTCGGGACAGGGGACCTACAATGAGCAGTTCTTC. The J gene is TRBJ2-1, the V gene TRBV7-6; 10 nucleotides align to TRBD1. This CDR3 contains 15 residues. In germline, CDR1 is SGHVS, CDR2 FNYEAQ. The ends lost 4 bases at V and 2 bases at J; junction bases unmatched: 2. Looking up the rest from reference TRBV7-6 and TRBJ2-1 gives the full variable domain: GAGVSQSPRYKVTKRGQDVALRCDPISGHVSLYWYRQALGQGPEFLTYFNYEAQQDKSGLPNDRFSAERPEGSISTLTIQRTEQRDSAMYRCASSSGQGTYNEQFFGPGTRLTVL.